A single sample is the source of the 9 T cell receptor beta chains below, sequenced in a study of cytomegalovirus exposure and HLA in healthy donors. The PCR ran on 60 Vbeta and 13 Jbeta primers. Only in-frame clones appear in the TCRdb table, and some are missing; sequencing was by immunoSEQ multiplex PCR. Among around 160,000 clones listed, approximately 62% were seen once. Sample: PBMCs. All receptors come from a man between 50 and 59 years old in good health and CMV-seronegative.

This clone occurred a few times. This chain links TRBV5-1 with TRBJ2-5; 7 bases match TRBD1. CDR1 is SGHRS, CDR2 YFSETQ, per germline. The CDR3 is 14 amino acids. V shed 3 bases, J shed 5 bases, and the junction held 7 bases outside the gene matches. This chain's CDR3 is CASSSQTGQETQYF. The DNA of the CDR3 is TGCGCCAGCAGCTCCCAGACAGGGCAGGAGACCCAGTACTTC.

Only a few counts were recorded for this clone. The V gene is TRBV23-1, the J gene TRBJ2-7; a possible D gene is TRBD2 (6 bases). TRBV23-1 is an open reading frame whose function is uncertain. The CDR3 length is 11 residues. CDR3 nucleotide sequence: TGCGCGGGGACTGTATCCTACGAGCAGTACTTC. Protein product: CAGTVSYEQYF.

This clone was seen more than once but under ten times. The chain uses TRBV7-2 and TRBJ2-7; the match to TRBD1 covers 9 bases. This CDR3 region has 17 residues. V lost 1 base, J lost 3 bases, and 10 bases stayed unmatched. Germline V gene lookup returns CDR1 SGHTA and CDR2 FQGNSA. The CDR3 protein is CASSLEGMLGQGYEQYF. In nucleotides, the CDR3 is TGTGCCAGCAGCTTAGAGGGGATGCTGGGACAGGGCTACGAGCAGTACTTC.

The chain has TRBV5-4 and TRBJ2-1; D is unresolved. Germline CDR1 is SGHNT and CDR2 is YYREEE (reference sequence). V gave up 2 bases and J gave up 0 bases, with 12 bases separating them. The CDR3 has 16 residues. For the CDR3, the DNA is TGTGCCAGCAGCTTCTTAGCCGAGAGCTCCTACAATGAGCAGTTCTTC. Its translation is CASSFLAESSYNEQFF.

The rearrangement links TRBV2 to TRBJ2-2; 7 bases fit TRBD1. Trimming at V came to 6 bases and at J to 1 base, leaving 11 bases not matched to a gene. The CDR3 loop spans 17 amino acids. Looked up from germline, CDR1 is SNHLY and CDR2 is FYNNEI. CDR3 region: CASRGMGRTGNTGELFF. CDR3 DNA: TGTGCCAGCAGGGGGATGGGGCGGACAGGGAACACCGGGGAGCTGTTTTTT.

For the CDR3, the DNA is TGCGCCAGCAGCCAAGATTTAGCGGGTTACACAGATACGCAGTATTTT. Protein sequence: CASSQDLAGYTDTQYF. The chain links TRBV4-3 to TRBJ2-3; 7 bases line up with TRBD2. Germline CDR1 and CDR2: LGHNA and YSLEER. The J segment lost 2 bases and the V segment lost 0 bases, leaving 5 bases of the junction unmatched. The CDR3 runs to 16 residues.

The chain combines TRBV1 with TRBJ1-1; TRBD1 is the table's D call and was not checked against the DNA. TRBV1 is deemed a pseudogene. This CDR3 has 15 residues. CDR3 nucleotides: TGCACCAGCAGCCAAGACCTGGACAGGAACACTGAAGCTTTCTTT. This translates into CTSSQDLDRNTEAFF.

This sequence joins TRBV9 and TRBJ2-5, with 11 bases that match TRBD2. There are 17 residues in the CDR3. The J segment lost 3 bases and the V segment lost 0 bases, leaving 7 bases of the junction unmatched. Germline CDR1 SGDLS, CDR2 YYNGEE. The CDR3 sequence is CASSVGRLAGSKETQYF. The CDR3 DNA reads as TGTGCCAGCAGCGTAGGGCGACTAGCGGGGAGTAAAGAGACCCAGTACTTC.

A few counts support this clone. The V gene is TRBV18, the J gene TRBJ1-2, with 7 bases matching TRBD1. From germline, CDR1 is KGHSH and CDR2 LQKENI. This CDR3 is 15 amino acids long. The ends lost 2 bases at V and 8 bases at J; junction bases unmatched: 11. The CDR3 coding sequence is TGTGCCAGCTCACCATTGGGTCAAGGGGGCGGCGGCTACACCTTC. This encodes CASSPLGQGGGGYTF. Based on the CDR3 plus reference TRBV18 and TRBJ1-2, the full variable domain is NAGVMQNPRHLVRRRGQEARLRCSPMKGHSHVYWYRQLPEEGLKFMVYLQKENIIDESGMPKERFSAEFPKEGPSILRIQQVVRGDSAAYFCASSPLGQGGGGYTFGSGTRLTVV.